This passage covers 3 T cell receptor beta chains from one sample sequenced in a study of CD8 T cells in ankylosing spondylitis. MiXCR, run by TCRdb on the 5' RACE reads, gives a single entry per CDR3 protein. The table has about 400,000 distinct CDR3 sequences, under 25% seen once. Broader study findings: A TCR beta motif of fewer than ten highly homologous variants appeared characteristic of ankylosing spondylitis blood.

Their target antigens are unknown. Sequenced sample: blood, either unsorted or a sorted T cell fraction (not recorded which). All receptors come from a male donor with ankylosing spondylitis.

This clonotype showed up just a few times. The chain combines TRBV28 with TRBJ2-5, with 9 nucleotides matching TRBD2. J lost 1 base, V lost 10 bases, and 4 bases had no gene match. This CDR3 has 13 residues. In germline, CDR1 is MDHEN, CDR2 SYDVKM. CDR3 amino acids: CATIAGAQETQYF. The DNA for the CDR3 is TGTGCCACTATAGCGGGAGCCCAAGAGACCCAGTACTTC.

The J gene is TRBJ2-3, the V gene TRBV12-3 or TRBV12-4, with 10 bases fitting TRBD2. The CDR3 covers 15 residues. V dropped 5 bases and J dropped 4; count of bases not matched to a gene: 6. The CDR3 sequence: CASSPSGRDPDTQYF. DNA of the CDR3: TGTGCCAGCAGTCCTAGCGGGAGAGACCCAGATACGCAGTATTTT.

The rearrangement uses TRBV6-2 or TRBV6-3 and TRBJ2-5, with TRBD2 matching 8 bases. V trimming: 3 bases; J trimming: 5 bases; junction bases outside the gene matches: 2. There are 13 residues in the CDR3. Germline V gene lookup returns CDR1 MNHEY and CDR2 SVGEGT. CDR3 nucleotides: TGTGCCAGCAGTTATCGACTAGCGGAGACCCAGTACTTC. This encodes CASSYRLAETQYF.